The source of this TCR beta chain is a study of shared clonotypes between healthy human individuals. The germline CDR1 and CDR2 sequences are SEHNR and FQNEAQ (reference sequence). Trimming stripped 4 bases from V and 4 bases from J, with 16 bases between. This CDR3 comprises 15 residues. Sorted-subset replicate PCRs used 200 ng DNA, some 31,000 T cell genomes. Repertoires were generated with immunoSEQ multiplex PCR, while TCRdb's copy carries only in-frame clones and drops some. The table shows 550,000 to 750,000 clones, with 92% occurring only once. Positive CCR7 selection of CD45RO-negative cells yielded the naive CD8 cells, and terminally differentiated effector memory CD45RA+ cells were excluded. Whole-study findings and limits: A handful of donors showed sharing of approximately 4.7% of naive CD4 clonotypes. Naive subsets typically showed greater estimated richness than memory subsets.

A remark on this clone: Its cognate antigen is unknown.

V usage is TRBV7-9 and J usage is TRBJ1-1; a possible D gene is TRBD1 (5 bases). Sequencing input: naive CD8+ T cells sorted from blood. The sequence was collected from a man younger than 40 in good health. The CDR3 DNA reads as TGTGCCAGCAGCTCCCGGGGGGATCTCGGCACTGAAGCTTTCTTT. Translating it yields CASSSRGDLGTEAFF. Combining the CDR3 with reference TRBV7-9 and TRBJ1-1 gives the whole variable domain DTGVSQNPRHKITKRGQNVTFRCDPISEHNRLYWYRQTLGQGPEFLTYFQNEAQLEKSRLLSDRFSAERPKGSFSTLEIQRTEQGDSAMYLCASSSRGDLGTEAFFGQGTRLTVV.